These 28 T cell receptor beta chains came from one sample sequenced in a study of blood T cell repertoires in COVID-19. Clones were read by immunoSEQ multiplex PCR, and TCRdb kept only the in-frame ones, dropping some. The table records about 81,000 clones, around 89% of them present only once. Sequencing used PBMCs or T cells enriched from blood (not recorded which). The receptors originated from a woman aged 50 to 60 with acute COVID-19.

In DNA form, the CDR3 reads TGTGCCAGCAGCCGACAGGGAGAGGAGCCCCAGCATTTT. Its protein product is CASSRQGEEPQHF. The V call is TRBV6-5, the J call TRBJ1-5; 7 bases align to TRBD1. The germline V gene has CDR1 MNHEY and CDR2 SVGAGI. There are 13 residues in the CDR3. Germline trimming cut 6 bases from V and 8 bases from J; bases unmatched to any gene: 7.

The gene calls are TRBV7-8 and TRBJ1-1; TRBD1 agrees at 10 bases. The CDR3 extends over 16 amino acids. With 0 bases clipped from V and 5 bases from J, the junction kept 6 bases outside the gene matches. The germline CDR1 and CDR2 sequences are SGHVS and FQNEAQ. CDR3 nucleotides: TGTGCCAGCAGCTTAGCCCGGACAGGGGGGTTTACTGAAGCTTTCTTT. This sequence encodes CASSLARTGGFTEAFF.

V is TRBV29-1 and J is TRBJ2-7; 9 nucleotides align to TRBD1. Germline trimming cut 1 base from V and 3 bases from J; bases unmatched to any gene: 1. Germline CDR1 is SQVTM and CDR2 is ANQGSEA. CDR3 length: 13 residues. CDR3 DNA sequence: TGCAGCGTTGAAGGGGACAGGGACTACGAGCAGTACTTC. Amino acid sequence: CSVEGDRDYEQYF.

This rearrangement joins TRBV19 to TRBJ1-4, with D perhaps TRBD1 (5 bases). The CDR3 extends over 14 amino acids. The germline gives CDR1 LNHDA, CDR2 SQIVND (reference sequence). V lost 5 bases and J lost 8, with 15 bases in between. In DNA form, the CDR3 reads TGTGCCAGTAGTCAACGCCTGGGGGGGGAAAAACTGTTTTTT. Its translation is CASSQRLGGEKLFF.

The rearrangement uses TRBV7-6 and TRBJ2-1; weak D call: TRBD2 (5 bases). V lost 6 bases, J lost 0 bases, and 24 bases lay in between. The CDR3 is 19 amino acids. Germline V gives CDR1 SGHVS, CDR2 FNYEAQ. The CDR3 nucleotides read TGTGCCAGCAGACCTAGTGCCTCCGGGGTGATGATCTCCTACAATGAGCAGTTCTTC. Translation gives CASRPSASGVMISYNEQFF. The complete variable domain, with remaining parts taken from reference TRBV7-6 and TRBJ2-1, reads GAGVSQSPRYKVTKRGQDVALRCDPISGHVSLYWYRQALGQGPEFLTYFNYEAQQDKSGLPNDRFSAERPEGSISTLTIQRTEQRDSAMYRCASRPSASGVMISYNEQFFGPGTRLTVL.

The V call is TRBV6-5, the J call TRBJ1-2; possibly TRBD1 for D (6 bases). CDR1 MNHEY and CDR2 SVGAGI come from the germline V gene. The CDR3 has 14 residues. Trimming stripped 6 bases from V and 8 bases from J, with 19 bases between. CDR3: CASRATGQLGGYTF. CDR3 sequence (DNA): TGTGCCAGCAGAGCGACAGGACAATTGGGAGGCTACACCTTC.

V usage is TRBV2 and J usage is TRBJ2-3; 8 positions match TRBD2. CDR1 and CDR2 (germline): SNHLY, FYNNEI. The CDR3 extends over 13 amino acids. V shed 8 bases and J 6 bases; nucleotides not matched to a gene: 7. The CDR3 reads CASSGGVSDTQYF. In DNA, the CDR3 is TGTGCCAGCTCGGGGGGGGTGAGCGATACGCAGTATTTT.

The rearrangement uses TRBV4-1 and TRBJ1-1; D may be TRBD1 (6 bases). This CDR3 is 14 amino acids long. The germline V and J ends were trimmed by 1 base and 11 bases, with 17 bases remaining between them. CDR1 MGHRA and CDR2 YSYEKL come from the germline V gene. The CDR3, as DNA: TGCGCCAGCAGCCAAGGTCTCAGGGGCGTAGAGGCTTTCTTT. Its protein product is CASSQGLRGVEAFF.

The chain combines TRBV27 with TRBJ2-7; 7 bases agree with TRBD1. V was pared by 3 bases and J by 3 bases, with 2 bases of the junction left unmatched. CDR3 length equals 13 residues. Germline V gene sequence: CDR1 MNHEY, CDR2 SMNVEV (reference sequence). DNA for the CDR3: TGTGCCAGCAGTTTGGGGACAGACTACGAGCAGTACTTC. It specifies CASSLGTDYEQYF.

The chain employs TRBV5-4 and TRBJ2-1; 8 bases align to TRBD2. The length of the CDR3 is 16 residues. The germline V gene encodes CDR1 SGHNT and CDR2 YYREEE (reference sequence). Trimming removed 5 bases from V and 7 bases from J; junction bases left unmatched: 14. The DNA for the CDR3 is TGTGCCAGCAGACGAGTCAGTGCCGGGGGGGGGAATGAGCAGTTCTTC. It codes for CASRRVSAGGGNEQFF.

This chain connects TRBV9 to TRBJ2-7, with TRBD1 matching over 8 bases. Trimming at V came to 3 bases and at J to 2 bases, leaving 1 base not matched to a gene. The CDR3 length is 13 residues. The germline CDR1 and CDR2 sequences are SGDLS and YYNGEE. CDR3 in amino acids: CASSGQGTYEQYF. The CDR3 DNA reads TGTGCCAGCAGCGGACAGGGGACCTACGAGCAGTACTTC. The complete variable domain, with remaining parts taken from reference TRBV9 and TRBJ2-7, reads DSGVTQTPKHLITATGQRVTLRCSPRSGDLSVYWYQQSLDQGLQFLIQYYNGEERAKGNILERFSAQQFPDLHSELNLSSLELGDSALYFCASSGQGTYEQYFGPGTRLTVT.

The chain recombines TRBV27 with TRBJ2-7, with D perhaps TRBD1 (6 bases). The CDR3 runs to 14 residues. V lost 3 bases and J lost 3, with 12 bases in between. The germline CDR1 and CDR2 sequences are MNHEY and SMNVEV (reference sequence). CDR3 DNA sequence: TGTGCCAGCAGTTTTACGGGACAAATCTACGAGCAGTACTTC. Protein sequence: CASSFTGQIYEQYF.

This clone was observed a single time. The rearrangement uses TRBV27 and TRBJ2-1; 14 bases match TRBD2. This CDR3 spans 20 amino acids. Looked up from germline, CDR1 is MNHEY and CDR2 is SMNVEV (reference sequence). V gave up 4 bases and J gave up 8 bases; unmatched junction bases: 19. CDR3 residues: CASSSPGLAGGTQRLDEQFF. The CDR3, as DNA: TGTGCCAGCAGTTCCCCTGGACTAGCGGGAGGTACCCAAAGGTTGGATGAGCAGTTCTTC.

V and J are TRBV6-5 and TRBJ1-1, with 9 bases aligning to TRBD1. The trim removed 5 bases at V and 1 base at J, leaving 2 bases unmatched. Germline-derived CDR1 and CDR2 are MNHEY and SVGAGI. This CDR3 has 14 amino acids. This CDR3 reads CASSQDRGNTEAFF. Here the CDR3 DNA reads TGTGCCAGCAGTCAGGACAGGGGGAACACTGAAGCTTTCTTT.

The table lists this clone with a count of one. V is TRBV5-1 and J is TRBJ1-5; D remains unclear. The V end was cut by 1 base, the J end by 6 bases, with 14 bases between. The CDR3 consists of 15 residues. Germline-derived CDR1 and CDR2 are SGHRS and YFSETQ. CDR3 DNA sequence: TGCGCCAGCAGCTTGACGGGGAATAAGGGTCAGCCCCAGCATTTT. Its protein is CASSLTGNKGQPQHF.

CDR3 in amino acids: CASSTRTSESYEQYF. The DNA for the CDR3 is TGTGCCAGTAGTACTCGGACTAGCGAATCCTACGAGCAGTACTTC. V usage is TRBV19 and J usage is TRBJ2-7; TRBD2 matches 9 bases. V was clipped by 4 bases and J by 1 base; unmatched bases: 5. Germline V gene lookup returns CDR1 LNHDA and CDR2 SQIVND (reference sequence). The CDR3 is made up of 15 amino acids.

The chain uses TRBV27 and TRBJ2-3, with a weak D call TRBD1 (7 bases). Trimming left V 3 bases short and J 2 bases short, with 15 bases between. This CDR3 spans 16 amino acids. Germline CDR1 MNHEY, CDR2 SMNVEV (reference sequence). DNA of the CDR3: TGTGCCAGCAGTTTCGGGCGGGACAGACACACAGATACGCAGTATTTT. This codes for CASSFGRDRHTDTQYF.

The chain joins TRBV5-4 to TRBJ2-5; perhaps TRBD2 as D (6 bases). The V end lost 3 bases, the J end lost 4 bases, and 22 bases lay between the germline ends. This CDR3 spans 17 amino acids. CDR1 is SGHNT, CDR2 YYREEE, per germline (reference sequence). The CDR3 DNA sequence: TGTGCCAGCAGCTGGGGGACCCCGGGAGCCCTAGCAGAGACCCAGTACTTC. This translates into CASSWGTPGALAETQYF.

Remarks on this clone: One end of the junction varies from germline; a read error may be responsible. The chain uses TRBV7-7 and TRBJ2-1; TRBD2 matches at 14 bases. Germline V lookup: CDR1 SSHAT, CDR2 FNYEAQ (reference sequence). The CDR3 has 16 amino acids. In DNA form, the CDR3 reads TGTGCTAGCAGCTCTGGACTAGCGGGAGGTTTAAATGAGCAGTTCTTC. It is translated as CASSSGLAGGLNEQFF.

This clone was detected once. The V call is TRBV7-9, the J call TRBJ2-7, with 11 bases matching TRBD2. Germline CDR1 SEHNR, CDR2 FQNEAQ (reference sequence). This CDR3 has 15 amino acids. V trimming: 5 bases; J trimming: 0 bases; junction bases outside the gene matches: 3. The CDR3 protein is CASSTTSGTSYEQYF. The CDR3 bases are TGTGCCAGCAGCACGACTAGCGGGACCTCCTACGAGCAGTACTTC.

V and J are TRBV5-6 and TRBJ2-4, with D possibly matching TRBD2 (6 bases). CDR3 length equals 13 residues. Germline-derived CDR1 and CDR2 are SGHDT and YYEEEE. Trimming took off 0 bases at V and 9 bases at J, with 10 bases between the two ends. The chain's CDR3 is CASSLEVGGIQYF. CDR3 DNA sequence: TGTGCCAGCAGCTTGGAGGTGGGAGGCATTCAGTACTTC.

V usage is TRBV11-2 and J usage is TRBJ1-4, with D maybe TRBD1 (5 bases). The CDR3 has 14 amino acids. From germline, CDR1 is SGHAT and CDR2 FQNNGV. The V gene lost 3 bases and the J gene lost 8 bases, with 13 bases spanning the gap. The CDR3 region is CASSLSRAEEKLFF. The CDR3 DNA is TGTGCCAGCAGCTTGAGCAGGGCGGAGGAAAAACTGTTTTTT. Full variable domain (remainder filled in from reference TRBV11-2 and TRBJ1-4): EAGVAQSPRYKIIEKRQSVAFWCNPISGHATLYWYQQILGQGPKLLIQFQNNGVVDDSQLPKDRFSAERLKGVDSTLKIQPAKLEDSAVYLCASSLSRAEEKLFFGSGTQLSVL.

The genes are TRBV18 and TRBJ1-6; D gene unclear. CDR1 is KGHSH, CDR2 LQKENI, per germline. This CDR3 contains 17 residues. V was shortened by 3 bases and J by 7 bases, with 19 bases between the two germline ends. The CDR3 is CASSPYGLGSGNSPLHF. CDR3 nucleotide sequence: TGTGCCAGCTCACCTTACGGACTTGGATCGGGAAATTCACCCCTCCACTTT.

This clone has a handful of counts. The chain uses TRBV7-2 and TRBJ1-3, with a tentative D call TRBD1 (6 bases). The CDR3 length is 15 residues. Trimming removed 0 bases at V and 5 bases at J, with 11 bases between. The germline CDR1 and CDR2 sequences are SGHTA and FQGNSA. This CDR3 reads CASSLASTGRNTIYF. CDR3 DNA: TGTGCCAGCAGCTTAGCGTCCACAGGGCGAAACACCATATATTTT.

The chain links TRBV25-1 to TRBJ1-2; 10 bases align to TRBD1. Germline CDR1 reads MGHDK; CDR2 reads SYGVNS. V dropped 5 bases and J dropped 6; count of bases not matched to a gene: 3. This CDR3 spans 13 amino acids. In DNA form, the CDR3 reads TGTGCCAGCAGTCGGACAGGGGGTGATGGCTACACCTTC. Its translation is CASSRTGGDGYTF.

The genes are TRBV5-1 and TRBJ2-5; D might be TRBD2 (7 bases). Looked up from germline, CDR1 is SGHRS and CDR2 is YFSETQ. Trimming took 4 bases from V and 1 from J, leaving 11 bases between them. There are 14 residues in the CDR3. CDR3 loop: CASSSGTSQETQYF. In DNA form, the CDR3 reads TGCGCCAGCAGCAGCGGGACATCCCAAGAGACCCAGTACTTC.

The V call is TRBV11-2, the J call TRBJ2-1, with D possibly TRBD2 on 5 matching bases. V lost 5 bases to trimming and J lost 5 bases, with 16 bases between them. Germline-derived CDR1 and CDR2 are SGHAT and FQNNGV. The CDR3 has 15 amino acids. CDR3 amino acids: CASSHQRSGDNEQFF. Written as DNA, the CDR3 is TGTGCCAGCAGCCATCAGCGGTCCGGAGACAATGAGCAGTTCTTC.

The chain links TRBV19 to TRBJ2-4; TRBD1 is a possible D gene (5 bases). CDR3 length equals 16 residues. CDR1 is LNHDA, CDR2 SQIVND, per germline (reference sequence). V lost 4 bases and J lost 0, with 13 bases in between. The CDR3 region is CASSTRTRLAKNIQYF. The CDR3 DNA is TGTGCCAGTAGTACACGGACACGTCTAGCCAAAAACATTCAGTACTTC.